The clone carrying this TCR beta chain was seen a single time. This specimen comes from a study of T cells after posttransplantation cyclophosphamide. A marrow graft followed busulfan-fludarabine conditioning, with cyclophosphamide on days +3 and +4. The length of the CDR3 is 13 residues. V shed 8 bases and J 7 bases; nucleotides not matched to a gene: 7. In germline, CDR1 is MNHEY, CDR2 SMNVEV (reference sequence). Method: immunoSEQ multiplex PCR; TCRdb's copy keeps in-frame clones and lacks some. The sample yields a few thousand clones, around 70% seen once. The chain recombines TRBV27 with TRBJ1-5, with 8 bases fitting TRBD1. This clonotype was obtained from a male patient aged 60-70 years who received an allogeneic stem cell transplant from an unrelated donor, was CMV-positive, and had acute GVHD only. Some T cells may arise from the graft donor. The sample was PBMCs, taken 362 days after allogeneic stem cell transplant with posttransplant cyclophosphamide. The CDR3 reads CASAPTGDQPQHF. As DNA, the CDR3 is TGTGCCAGCGCCCCGACAGGGGACCAGCCCCAGCATTTT.